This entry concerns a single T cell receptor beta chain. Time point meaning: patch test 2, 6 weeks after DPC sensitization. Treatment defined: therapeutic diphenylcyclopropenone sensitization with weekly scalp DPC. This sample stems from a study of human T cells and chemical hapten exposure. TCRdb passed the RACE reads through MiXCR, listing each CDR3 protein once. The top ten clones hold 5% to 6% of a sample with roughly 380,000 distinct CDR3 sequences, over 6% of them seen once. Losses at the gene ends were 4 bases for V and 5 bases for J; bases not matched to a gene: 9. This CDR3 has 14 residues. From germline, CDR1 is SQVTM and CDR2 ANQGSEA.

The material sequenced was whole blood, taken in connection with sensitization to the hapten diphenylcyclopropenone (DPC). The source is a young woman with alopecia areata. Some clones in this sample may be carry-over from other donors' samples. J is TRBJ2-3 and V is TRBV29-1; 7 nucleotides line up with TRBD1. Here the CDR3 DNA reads TGCAGCGTTGCGGGGACAGCCGTTCTAGATACGCAGTATTTT. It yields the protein CSVAGTAVLDTQYF.